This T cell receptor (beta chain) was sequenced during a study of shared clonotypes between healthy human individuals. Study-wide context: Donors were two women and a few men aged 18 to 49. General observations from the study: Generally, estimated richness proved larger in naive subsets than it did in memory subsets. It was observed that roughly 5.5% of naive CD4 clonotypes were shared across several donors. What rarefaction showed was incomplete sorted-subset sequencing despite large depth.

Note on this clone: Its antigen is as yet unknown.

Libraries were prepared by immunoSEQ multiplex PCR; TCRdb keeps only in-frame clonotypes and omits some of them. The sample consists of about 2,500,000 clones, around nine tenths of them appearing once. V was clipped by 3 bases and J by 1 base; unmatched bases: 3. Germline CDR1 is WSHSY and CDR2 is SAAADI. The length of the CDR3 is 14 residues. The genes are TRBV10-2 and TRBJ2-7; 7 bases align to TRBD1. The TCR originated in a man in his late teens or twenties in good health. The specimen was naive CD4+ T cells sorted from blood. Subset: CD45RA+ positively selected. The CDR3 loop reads CASSDSGGSYEQYF. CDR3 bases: TGCGCCAGCAGTGATTCAGGGGGATCCTACGAGCAGTACTTC.